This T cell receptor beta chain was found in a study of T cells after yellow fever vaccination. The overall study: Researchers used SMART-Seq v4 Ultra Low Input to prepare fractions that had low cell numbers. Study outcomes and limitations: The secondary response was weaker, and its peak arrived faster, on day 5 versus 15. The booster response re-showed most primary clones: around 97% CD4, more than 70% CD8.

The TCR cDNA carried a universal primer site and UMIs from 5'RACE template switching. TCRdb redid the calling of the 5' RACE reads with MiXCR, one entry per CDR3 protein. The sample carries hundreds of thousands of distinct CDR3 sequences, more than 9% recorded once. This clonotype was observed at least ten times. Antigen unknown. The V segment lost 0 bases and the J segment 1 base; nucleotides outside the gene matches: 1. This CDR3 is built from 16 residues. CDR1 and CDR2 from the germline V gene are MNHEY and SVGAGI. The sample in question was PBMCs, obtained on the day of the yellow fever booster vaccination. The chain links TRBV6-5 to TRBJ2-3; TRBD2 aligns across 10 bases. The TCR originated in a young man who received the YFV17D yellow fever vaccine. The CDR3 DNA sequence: TGTGCCAGCAGTTACTCCCTAGCGGGAGGCACAGATACGCAGTATTTT. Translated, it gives CASSYSLAGGTDTQYF.